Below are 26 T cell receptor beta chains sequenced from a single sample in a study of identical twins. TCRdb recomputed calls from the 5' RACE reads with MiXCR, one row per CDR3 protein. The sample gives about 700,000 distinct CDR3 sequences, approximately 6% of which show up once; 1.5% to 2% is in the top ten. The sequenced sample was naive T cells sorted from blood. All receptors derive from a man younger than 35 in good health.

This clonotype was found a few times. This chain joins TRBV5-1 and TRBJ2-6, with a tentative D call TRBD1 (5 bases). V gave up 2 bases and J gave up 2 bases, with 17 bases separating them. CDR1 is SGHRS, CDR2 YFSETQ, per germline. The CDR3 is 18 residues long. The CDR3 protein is CASSFNNLTAAGANVLTF. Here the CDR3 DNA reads TGCGCCAGCAGCTTTAATAACCTGACAGCAGCTGGGGCCAACGTCCTGACTTTC.

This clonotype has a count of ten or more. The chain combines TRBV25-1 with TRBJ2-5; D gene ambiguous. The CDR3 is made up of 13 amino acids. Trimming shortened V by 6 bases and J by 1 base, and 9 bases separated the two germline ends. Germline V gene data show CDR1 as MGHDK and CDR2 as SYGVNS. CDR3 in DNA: TGTGCCAGCAGACCACACAGCCAAGAGACCCAGTACTTC. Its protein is CASRPHSQETQYF.

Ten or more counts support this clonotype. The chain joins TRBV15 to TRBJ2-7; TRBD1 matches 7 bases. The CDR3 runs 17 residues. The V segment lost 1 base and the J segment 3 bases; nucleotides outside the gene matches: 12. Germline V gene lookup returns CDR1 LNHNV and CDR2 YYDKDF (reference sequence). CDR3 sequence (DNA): TGTGCCACCAGCAGAGCGGTAGGACAGGCCTTGGGCTACGAGCAGTACTTC. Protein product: CATSRAVGQALGYEQYF.

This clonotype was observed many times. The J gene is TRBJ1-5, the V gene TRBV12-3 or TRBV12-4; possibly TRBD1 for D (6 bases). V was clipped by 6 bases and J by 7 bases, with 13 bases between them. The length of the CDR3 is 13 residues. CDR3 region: CASRGAGDQPQHF. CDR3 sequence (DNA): TGTGCCAGCAGAGGGGCAGGGGACCAGCCCCAGCATTTT.

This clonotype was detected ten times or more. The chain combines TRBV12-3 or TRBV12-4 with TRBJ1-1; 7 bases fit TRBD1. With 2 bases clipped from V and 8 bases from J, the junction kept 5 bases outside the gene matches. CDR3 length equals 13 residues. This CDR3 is CASSLQGGAEAFF. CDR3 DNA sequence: TGTGCCAGCAGTTTACAAGGGGGCGCGGAAGCTTTCTTT.

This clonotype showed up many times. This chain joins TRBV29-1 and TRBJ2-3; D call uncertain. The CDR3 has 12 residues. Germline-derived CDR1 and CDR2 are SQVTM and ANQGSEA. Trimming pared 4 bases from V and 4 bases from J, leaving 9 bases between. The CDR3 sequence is CSVATTSDTQYF. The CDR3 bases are TGCAGCGTTGCGACAACCTCAGATACGCAGTATTTT.

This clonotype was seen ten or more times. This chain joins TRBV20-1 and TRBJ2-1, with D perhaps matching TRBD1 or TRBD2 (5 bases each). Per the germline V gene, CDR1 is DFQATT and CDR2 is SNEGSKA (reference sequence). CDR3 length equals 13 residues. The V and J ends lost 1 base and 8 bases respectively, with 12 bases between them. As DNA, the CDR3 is TGCAGTGCTAGAGTTGGGACCTGGGATGAGCAGTTCTTC. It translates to CSARVGTWDEQFF.

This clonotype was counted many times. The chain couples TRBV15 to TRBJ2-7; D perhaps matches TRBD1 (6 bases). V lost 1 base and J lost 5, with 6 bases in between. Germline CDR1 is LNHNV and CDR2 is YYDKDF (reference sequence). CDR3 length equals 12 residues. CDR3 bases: TGTGCCACCAGCAGAGGGACAGACGAGCAGTACTTC. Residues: CATSRGTDEQYF.

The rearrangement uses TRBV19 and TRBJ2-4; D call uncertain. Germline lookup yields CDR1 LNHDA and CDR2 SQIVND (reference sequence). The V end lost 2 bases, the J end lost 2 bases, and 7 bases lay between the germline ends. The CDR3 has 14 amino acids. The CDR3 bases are TGTGCCAGTAGTATAATCGGAACCAAAAACATTCAGTACTTC. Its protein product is CASSIIGTKNIQYF.

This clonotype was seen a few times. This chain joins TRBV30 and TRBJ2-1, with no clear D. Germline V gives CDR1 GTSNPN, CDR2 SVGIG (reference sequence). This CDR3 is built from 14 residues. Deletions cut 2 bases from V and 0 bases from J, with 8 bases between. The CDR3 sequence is CAWSFVGSYNEQFF. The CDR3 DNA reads TGTGCCTGGAGTTTCGTGGGCTCCTACAATGAGCAGTTCTTC.

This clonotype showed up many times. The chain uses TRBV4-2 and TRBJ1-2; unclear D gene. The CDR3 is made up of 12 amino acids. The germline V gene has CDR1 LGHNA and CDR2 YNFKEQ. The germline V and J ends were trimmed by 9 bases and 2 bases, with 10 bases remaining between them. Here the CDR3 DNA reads TGTGCCAGTAGGGAAGACAACTATGGCTACACCTTC. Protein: CASREDNYGYTF.

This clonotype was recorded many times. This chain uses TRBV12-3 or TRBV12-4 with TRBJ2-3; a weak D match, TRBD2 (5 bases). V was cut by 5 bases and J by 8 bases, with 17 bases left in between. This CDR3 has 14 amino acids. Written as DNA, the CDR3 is TGTGCCAGCAGTACCTACCAACTAGAGGGTACGCAGTATTTT. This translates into CASSTYQLEGTQYF.

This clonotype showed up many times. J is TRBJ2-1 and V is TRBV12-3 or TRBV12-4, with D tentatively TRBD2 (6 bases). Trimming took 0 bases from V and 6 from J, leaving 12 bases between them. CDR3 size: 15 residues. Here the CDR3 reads CASSLASGGSNEQFF. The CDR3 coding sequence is TGTGCCAGCAGTTTAGCATCCGGAGGGAGCAATGAGCAGTTCTTC.

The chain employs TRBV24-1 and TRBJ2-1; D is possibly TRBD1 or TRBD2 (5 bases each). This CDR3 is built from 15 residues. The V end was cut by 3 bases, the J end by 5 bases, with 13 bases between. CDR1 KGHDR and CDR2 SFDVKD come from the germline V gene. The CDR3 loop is CATSDVQGAHNEQFF. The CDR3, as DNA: TGTGCCACCAGTGATGTGCAGGGAGCCCACAATGAGCAGTTCTTC.

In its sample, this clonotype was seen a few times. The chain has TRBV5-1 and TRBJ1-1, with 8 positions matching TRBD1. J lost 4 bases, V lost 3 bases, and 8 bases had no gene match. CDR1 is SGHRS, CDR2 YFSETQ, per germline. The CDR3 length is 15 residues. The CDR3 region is CASSSQGASPTEAFF. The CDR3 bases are TGCGCCAGCAGCTCGCAGGGGGCCTCGCCCACTGAAGCTTTCTTT.

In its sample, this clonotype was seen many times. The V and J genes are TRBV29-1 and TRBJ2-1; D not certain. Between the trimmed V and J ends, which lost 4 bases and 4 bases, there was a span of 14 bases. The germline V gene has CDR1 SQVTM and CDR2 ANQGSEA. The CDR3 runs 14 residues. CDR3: CSVALLQQYNEQFF. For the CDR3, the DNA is TGCAGCGTTGCGTTGCTCCAACAATACAATGAGCAGTTCTTC.

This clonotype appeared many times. The CDR3 protein is CASSPPGPTVEQFF. The CDR3 DNA reads TGTGCCAGCAGCCCTCCGGGGCCAACGGTTGAGCAGTTCTTC. J is TRBJ2-1 and V is TRBV12-3 or TRBV12-4; D tentatively fits TRBD1 or TRBD2 (5 bases each). Trimming cost V 6 bases and J 9 bases, with 18 bases left between them. This CDR3 contains 14 residues.

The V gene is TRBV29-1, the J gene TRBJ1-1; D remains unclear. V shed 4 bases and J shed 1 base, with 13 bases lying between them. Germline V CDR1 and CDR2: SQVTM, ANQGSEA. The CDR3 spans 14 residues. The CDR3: CSVGPGTWNTEAFF. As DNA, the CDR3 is TGCAGCGTTGGCCCAGGTACATGGAACACTGAAGCTTTCTTT.

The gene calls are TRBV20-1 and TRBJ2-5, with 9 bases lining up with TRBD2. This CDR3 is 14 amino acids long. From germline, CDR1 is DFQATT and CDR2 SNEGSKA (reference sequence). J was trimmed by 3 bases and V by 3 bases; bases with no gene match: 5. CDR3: CSARSRTSEETQYF. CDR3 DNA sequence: TGCAGTGCTAGGTCTAGGACTAGCGAAGAGACCCAGTACTTC.

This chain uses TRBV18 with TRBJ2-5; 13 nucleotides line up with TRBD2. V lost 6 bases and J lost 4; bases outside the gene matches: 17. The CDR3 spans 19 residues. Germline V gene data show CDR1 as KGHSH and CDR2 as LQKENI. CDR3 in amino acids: CASSPDTTSGRAGGETQYF. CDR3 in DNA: TGTGCCAGCTCGCCCGATACAACTAGCGGGAGGGCCGGAGGAGAGACCCAGTACTTC.

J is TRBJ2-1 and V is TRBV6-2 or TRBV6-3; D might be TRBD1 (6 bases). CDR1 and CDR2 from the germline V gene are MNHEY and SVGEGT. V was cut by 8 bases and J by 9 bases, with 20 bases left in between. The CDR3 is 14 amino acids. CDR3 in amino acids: CASGSGTKLGEQFF. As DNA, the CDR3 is TGTGCCAGCGGCTCCGGGACAAAGTTGGGTGAGCAGTTCTTC.

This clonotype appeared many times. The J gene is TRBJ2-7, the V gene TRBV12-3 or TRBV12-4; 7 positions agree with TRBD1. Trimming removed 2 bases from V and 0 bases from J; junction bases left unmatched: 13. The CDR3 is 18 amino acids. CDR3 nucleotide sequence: TGTGCCAGCAGTTTAACCCGGGACAGTCGGGATAGCTCCTACGAGCAGTACTTC. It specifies CASSLTRDSRDSSYEQYF.

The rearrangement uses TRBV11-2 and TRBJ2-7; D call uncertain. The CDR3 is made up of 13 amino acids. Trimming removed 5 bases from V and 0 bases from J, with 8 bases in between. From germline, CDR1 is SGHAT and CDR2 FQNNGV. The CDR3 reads CASSPMSSYEQYV. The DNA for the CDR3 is TGTGCCAGCAGCCCTATGAGCTCCTACGAGCAGTACGTC.

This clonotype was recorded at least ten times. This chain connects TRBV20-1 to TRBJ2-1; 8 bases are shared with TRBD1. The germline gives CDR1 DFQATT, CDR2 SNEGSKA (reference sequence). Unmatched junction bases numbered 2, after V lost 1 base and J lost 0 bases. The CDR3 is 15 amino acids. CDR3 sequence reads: CSARADRGSYNEQFF. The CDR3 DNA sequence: TGCAGTGCTAGAGCAGACAGGGGCTCCTACAATGAGCAGTTCTTC.

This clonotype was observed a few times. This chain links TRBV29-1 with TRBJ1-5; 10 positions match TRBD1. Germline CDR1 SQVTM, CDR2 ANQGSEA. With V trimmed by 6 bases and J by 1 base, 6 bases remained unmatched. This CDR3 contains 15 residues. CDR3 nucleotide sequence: TGCAGCGTCGGACAGGGGGATGGAAGCAATCAGCCCCAGCATTTT. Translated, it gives CSVGQGDGSNQPQHF. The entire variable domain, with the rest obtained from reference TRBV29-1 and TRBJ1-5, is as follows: SAVISQKPSRDICQRGTSLTIQCQVDSQVTMMFWYRQQPGQSLTLIATANQGSEATYESGFVIDKFPISRPNLTFSTLTVSNMSPEDSSIYLCSVGQGDGSNQPQHFGDGTRLSIL.

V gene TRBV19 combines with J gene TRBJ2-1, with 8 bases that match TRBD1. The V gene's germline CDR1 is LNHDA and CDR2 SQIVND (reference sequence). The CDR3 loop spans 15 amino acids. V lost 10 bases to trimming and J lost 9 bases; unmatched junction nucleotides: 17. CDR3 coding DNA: TGTGCCACCTCCGGGAGCAGGGGGCTATCCGGTGAGCAGTTCTTC. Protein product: CATSGSRGLSGEQFF.